The 32 T cell receptor beta chains below all came from one sample that was sequenced in a study of T cells in localized non-small cell lung cancer. TCRdb keeps only in-frame clones here, not all; method: immunoSEQ multiplex PCR. The sample holds approximately 29,000 clones, about 86% seen once. This sample comprised peripheral blood mononuclear cells, obtained before any cancer treatment. Source of these receptors: a man aged 35 to 69 with stage III lung adenocarcinoma.

V usage is TRBV6-6 and J usage is TRBJ1-5; 10 bases line up with TRBD1. Trimming cost V 11 bases and J 6 bases; bases outside gene matches: 7. In germline, CDR1 is MNHNY, CDR2 SVGAGI (reference sequence). CDR3 size: 13 residues. The CDR3 reads CAARTGGVQPQHF. The CDR3 DNA sequence: TGTGCCGCCCGGACAGGGGGAGTTCAGCCCCAGCATTTT.

The chain recombines TRBV6-5 with TRBJ2-4; weak D call: TRBD1 (6 bases). The germline gives CDR1 MNHEY, CDR2 SVGAGI. This CDR3 has 15 residues. V was pared by 7 bases and J by 2 bases, with 15 bases between. The CDR3 bases are TGTGCCAGCAATCCGGTATGGGGGCCCAAAAACATTCAGTACTTC. Amino acids: CASNPVWGPKNIQYF.

The chain links TRBV5-1 to TRBJ1-3, with D hard to call. V lost 0 bases, J lost 4 bases, and 8 bases lay in between. This CDR3 comprises 14 residues. Per germline, CDR1 SGHRS and CDR2 YFSETQ. Here the CDR3 reads CASSLEGSGNTIYF. CDR3 nucleotides: TGCGCCAGCAGCTTGGAAGGGTCAGGAAACACCATATATTTT. Full variable domain (rest looked up from reference TRBV5-1 and TRBJ1-3): KAGVTQTPRYLIKTRGQQVTLSCSPISGHRSVSWYQQTPGQGLQFLFEYFSETQRNKGNFPGRFSGRQFSNSRSEMNVSTLELGDSALYLCASSLEGSGNTIYFGEGSWLTVV.

The chain employs TRBV19 and TRBJ2-1; D call uncertain. This CDR3 spans 15 amino acids. CDR1 and CDR2 from the germline V gene are LNHDA and SQIVND (reference sequence). V lost 3 bases and J lost 7, with 16 bases in between. This CDR3 reads CASSINRDGLNEQFF. CDR3 DNA: TGTGCCAGTAGTATTAATAGAGACGGATTAAATGAGCAGTTCTTC.

A single count supports this clone. The chain uses TRBV28 and TRBJ1-5; D ambiguous. The CDR3 spans 12 residues. Germline CDR1 is MDHEN and CDR2 is SYDVKM. V was shortened by 2 bases and J by 8 bases, with 7 bases between the two germline ends. This CDR3 reads CASSLKSKPQHF. Written as DNA, the CDR3 is TGTGCCAGCAGTTTAAAGTCCAAGCCCCAGCATTTT.

The chain carries TRBV30 and TRBJ2-3; the D gene is possibly TRBD2 (5 bases). CDR3 length: 13 amino acids. V shed 5 bases and J shed 3 bases, with 12 bases lying between them. Germline assignment: CDR1 GTSNPN and CDR2 SVGIG (reference sequence). The CDR3 spells CAWGQGGTDTQYF. The DNA for the CDR3 is TGTGCCTGGGGCCAAGGCGGGACAGATACGCAGTATTTT.

The V and J genes are TRBV5-1 and TRBJ1-1; the match to TRBD1 covers 10 bases. The CDR3 sequence is 14 residues long. The ends lost 4 bases at V and 3 bases at J; junction bases unmatched: 3. CDR1 and CDR2 (germline): SGHRS, YFSETQ. The CDR3 spells CASSRDRGDTEAFF. The CDR3 DNA is TGCGCCAGCAGCCGGGACAGGGGCGACACTGAAGCTTTCTTT.

The J gene is TRBJ2-5, the V gene TRBV18; TRBD2 agrees at 12 bases. This CDR3 comprises 17 residues. V shed 6 bases, J shed 3 bases, and the junction held 11 bases outside the gene matches. Per germline, CDR1 KGHSH and CDR2 LQKENI. The CDR3 coding sequence is TGTGCCAGCTCGCGCTCCACTAGCGGGGGGACTGAAGAGACCCAGTACTTC. It yields the protein CASSRSTSGGTEETQYF.

This rearrangement joins TRBV30 to TRBJ2-1; maybe TRBD2 (5 bases). CDR1 GTSNPN and CDR2 SVGIG come from the germline V gene (reference sequence). Trimming left V 0 bases short and J 10 bases short, with 7 bases between. The CDR3 loop spans 11 amino acids. DNA of the CDR3: TGTGCCTGGAGTGTTGGGAGAGAGCAGTTCTTC. Translated, it gives CAWSVGREQFF.

J is TRBJ2-7 and V is TRBV5-4; D unclear. Germline V gene lookup returns CDR1 SGHNT and CDR2 YYREEE (reference sequence). The CDR3 sequence is 13 residues long. Trimming cost V 1 base and J 3 bases, with 8 bases left between them. CDR3 bases: TGTGCCAGCAGCTTGCCCAACAGCTACGAGCAGTACTTC. Protein: CASSLPNSYEQYF.

V usage is TRBV7-2 and J usage is TRBJ2-7; 7 nucleotides line up with TRBD2. J lost 2 bases, V lost 1 base, and 5 bases had no gene match. In germline, CDR1 is SGHTA, CDR2 FQGNSA. CDR3 size: 15 residues. The CDR3 sequence is CASSLGGSRTYEQYF. CDR3 bases: TGTGCCAGCAGCTTAGGCGGGAGTAGGACCTACGAGCAGTACTTC.

The chain combines TRBV5-1 with TRBJ2-1; 8 nucleotides match TRBD1. V lost 4 bases to trimming and J lost 4 bases; unmatched junction nucleotides: 13. Germline lookup yields CDR1 SGHRS and CDR2 YFSETQ. CDR3 length equals 17 residues. The CDR3 DNA reads as TGCGCCAGCAGCCTTCAGGGGGCTTTCGGAGGATACAATGAGCAGTTCTTC. Translation gives CASSLQGAFGGYNEQFF.

The chain combines TRBV11-2 with TRBJ1-1; unclear D gene. The CDR3 runs 13 residues. V lost 1 base, J lost 11 bases, and 14 bases lay in between. Germline V lookup: CDR1 SGHAT, CDR2 FQNNGV. The DNA of the CDR3 is TGTGCCAGCAGCTTAGTGAAGGTGAGGGTGGCTTTCTTT. This translates into CASSLVKVRVAFF.

The rearrangement uses TRBV5-6 and TRBJ2-2, with D unclear. The germline gives CDR1 SGHDT, CDR2 YYEEEE. The CDR3 consists of 12 residues. V was clipped by 9 bases and J by 5 bases, with 11 bases between them. CDR3 sequence reads: CATSPGTGELFF. As DNA, the CDR3 is TGTGCCACGTCCCCCGGGACCGGGGAGCTGTTTTTT.

The count of this clone is one. Its ends do not fully match the called genes, so a read error is possible. The CDR3 sequence is CASSLRGQGEAQYF. CDR3 DNA: TGTGCCAGCAGCTTAAGGGGACAGGGAGAGGCCCAGTACTTC. The V and J genes are TRBV7-2 and TRBJ2-5, with TRBD1 identical over 9 bases. The CDR3 has 14 amino acids. CDR1 and CDR2 from the germline V gene are SGHTA and FQGNSA.

The J gene is TRBJ2-1, the V gene TRBV27, with D tentatively TRBD1 (7 bases). Germline V gives CDR1 MNHEY, CDR2 SMNVEV (reference sequence). Deletions cut 3 bases from V and 12 bases from J, with 24 bases between. The CDR3 spans 16 residues. CDR3 DNA: TGTGCCAGCAGTTTTGGGGGGACAGTGAGGTCAGCAAGGCAGTTCTTC. It is translated as CASSFGGTVRSARQFF.

The rearrangement joins TRBV28 to TRBJ1-1, with a weak D call TRBD1 (6 bases). Per the germline V gene, CDR1 is MDHEN and CDR2 is SYDVKM. The CDR3 extends over 12 amino acids. The V gene lost 3 bases and the J gene lost 11 bases, with 13 bases spanning the gap. In nucleotides, the CDR3 is TGTGCCAGCAGTTTCGCAGGGGCCGGGGCTTTCTTT. It specifies CASSFAGAGAFF.

The chain is built from TRBV5-1 and TRBJ2-7; D may be TRBD2 (6 bases). The CDR3 totals 16 residues. Looked up from germline, CDR1 is SGHRS and CDR2 is YFSETQ. The ends were cut back, 2 bases at V and 5 bases at J, with 20 bases in the middle. CDR3 in DNA: TGCGCCAGCAGCTTAGCGGGCCCGCAGGCGGGGAACGAGCAGTACTTC. Its translation is CASSLAGPQAGNEQYF.

This rearrangement joins TRBV7-2 to TRBJ2-5, with D perhaps TRBD1 (5 bases). V was shortened by 4 bases and J by 1 base, with 7 bases between the two germline ends. CDR3 length: 13 residues. The germline V gene has CDR1 SGHTA and CDR2 FQGNSA. The CDR3 DNA sequence: TGTGCCAGCAGCTACAGGACCCAAGAGACCCAGTACTTC. Translated, it gives CASSYRTQETQYF.

This rearrangement joins TRBV19 to TRBJ2-7; 7 bases line up with TRBD1. This CDR3 is built from 16 residues. V was pared by 3 bases and J by 0 bases, with 8 bases of the junction left unmatched. From germline, CDR1 is LNHDA and CDR2 SQIVND (reference sequence). Here the CDR3 reads CASSIRGTFSSYEQYF. CDR3 bases: TGTGCCAGTAGTATCAGGGGGACCTTTAGCTCCTACGAGCAGTACTTC.

This clone appeared a few times. This chain uses TRBV7-9 with TRBJ2-1; a weak D match, TRBD2 (7 bases). V was clipped by 8 bases and J by 6 bases, with 14 bases between them. Germline CDR1 and CDR2: SEHNR and FQNEAQ (reference sequence). There are 13 residues in the CDR3. In DNA form, the CDR3 reads TGTGCCAGCTCAGGAGGGGGGGCCAATGAGCAGTTCTTC. Amino acids: CASSGGGANEQFF.

This sequence joins TRBV19 and TRBJ1-4; D is possibly TRBD1 (6 bases). Trimming removed 4 bases from V and 3 bases from J, with 12 bases in between. Germline CDR1 LNHDA, CDR2 SQIVND (reference sequence). This CDR3 is 15 amino acids long. CDR3 sequence: CASSSWGAANEKLFF. The CDR3, as DNA: TGTGCCAGTAGTAGTTGGGGGGCCGCTAATGAAAAACTGTTTTTT. Full variable domain (missing parts from reference TRBV19 and TRBJ1-4): DGGITQSPKYLFRKEGQNVTLSCEQNLNHDAMYWYRQDPGQGLRLIYYSQIVNDFQKGDIAEGYSVSREKKESFPLTVTSAQKNPTAFYLCASSSWGAANEKLFFGSGTQLSVL.

The genes are TRBV5-6 and TRBJ1-1; no reliable D call. V was clipped by 6 bases and J by 3 bases, with 12 bases between them. The CDR3 has 13 amino acids. Germline loops: CDR1 SGHDT, CDR2 YYEEEE. The CDR3 protein is CASITTRDTEAFF. DNA of the CDR3: TGTGCCAGCATAACGACTCGGGACACTGAAGCTTTCTTT.

The CDR3 DNA reads as TGTGCCAGCAACATGGGACACTCAGGACAGCCCCAGCATTTT. This gives the protein CASNMGHSGQPQHF. J is TRBJ1-5 and V is TRBV6-1, with D possibly TRBD1 on 6 matching bases. V shed 7 bases and J shed 7 bases, with 17 bases lying between them. The CDR3 runs to 14 residues. Germline V gene sequence: CDR1 MNHNS, CDR2 SASEGT.

The rearrangement joins TRBV19 to TRBJ2-6; the D is unclear. Trimming took off 2 bases at V and 0 bases at J, with 5 bases between the two ends. Germline assignment: CDR1 LNHDA and CDR2 SQIVND (reference sequence). This CDR3 has 15 residues. CDR3 sequence: CASSITSSGANVLTF. CDR3 nucleotides: TGTGCCAGTAGTATAACGAGCTCTGGGGCCAACGTCCTGACTTTC.

The chain recombines TRBV5-1 with TRBJ2-5, with 10 positions matching TRBD1. After removal of 6 bases from V and 0 bases from J, the junction contained 5 bases not matched to a gene. Germline CDR1 is SGHRS and CDR2 is YFSETQ. The CDR3 has 15 residues. The CDR3 sequence: CASTPDRGDQETQYF. CDR3 bases: TGCGCCAGCACCCCGGACAGGGGGGACCAAGAGACCCAGTACTTC.

V gene TRBV6-6 combines with J gene TRBJ2-7; possible D gene TRBD2, 5 bases. The length of the CDR3 is 14 residues. The V gene's germline CDR1 is MNHNY and CDR2 SVGAGI (reference sequence). Trimming took 2 bases from V and 0 from J, leaving 8 bases between them. The DNA for the CDR3 is TGTGCCAGCAGTTACGAGGGAGCCTCCTACGAGCAGTACTTC. Its translation is CASSYEGASYEQYF.

The genes are TRBV5-4 and TRBJ1-6; D gene unclear. V lost 0 bases to trimming and J lost 7 bases, with 11 bases between them. The CDR3 is 15 amino acids. In germline, CDR1 is SGHNT, CDR2 YYREEE (reference sequence). CDR3 sequence (DNA): TGTGCCAGCAGCTTGGGATCAGGCTTCAATTCACCCCTCCACTTT. Amino acid sequence: CASSLGSGFNSPLHF. Together with reference TRBV5-4 and TRBJ1-6, the CDR3 gives the full variable domain: ETGVTQSPTHLIKTRGQQVTLRCSSQSGHNTVSWYQQALGQGPQFIFQYYREEENGRGNFPPRFSGLQFPNYSSELNVNALELDDSALYLCASSLGSGFNSPLHFGNGTRLTVT.

The V gene is TRBV6-6, the J gene TRBJ2-7, with 7 bases identical to TRBD1. After removal of 6 bases from V and 3 bases from J, the junction contained 2 bases not matched to a gene. The CDR3 spans 12 residues. The V gene's germline CDR1 is MNHNY and CDR2 SVGAGI (reference sequence). The CDR3 is CASSRDSYEQYV. The CDR3 nucleotides are TGTGCCAGCAGCCGGGACAGCTACGAGCAGTACGTC.

This chain links TRBV7-6 with TRBJ2-5; D is perhaps TRBD1 (5 bases). The germline CDR1 and CDR2 sequences are SGHVS and FNYEAQ. The V and J ends lost 4 bases and 5 bases respectively, with 8 bases between them. CDR3 length equals 12 residues. CDR3 bases: TGTGCCAGCAGCTCTCCAGGGGAGACCCAGTACTTC. It yields the protein CASSSPGETQYF.

V is TRBV11-2 and J is TRBJ2-7, with 7 bases that match TRBD2. The germline V gene encodes CDR1 SGHAT and CDR2 FQNNGV. This CDR3 spans 14 amino acids. The V segment lost 6 bases and the J segment 6 bases; nucleotides outside the gene matches: 11. The CDR3 here is CASRGRAGRFEQYF. For the CDR3, the DNA is TGTGCCAGCAGGGGGAGGGCAGGGCGTTTCGAGCAGTACTTC. Supplemented by reference TRBV11-2 and TRBJ2-7, the full variable domain reads EAGVAQSPRYKIIEKRQSVAFWCNPISGHATLYWYQQILGQGPKLLIQFQNNGVVDDSQLPKDRFSAERLKGVDSTLKIQPAKLEDSAVYLCASRGRAGRFEQYFGPGTRLTVT.

The chain links TRBV10-3 to TRBJ1-2; the match to TRBD1 covers 10 bases. The J segment lost 6 bases and the V segment lost 2 bases, leaving 6 bases of the junction unmatched. Germline values: CDR1 ENHRY, CDR2 SYGVKD. The CDR3 runs to 15 residues. This chain's CDR3 is CAISEGRQGADGYTF. The CDR3 DNA reads as TGTGCCATCAGTGAGGGGAGACAGGGGGCTGATGGCTACACCTTC.